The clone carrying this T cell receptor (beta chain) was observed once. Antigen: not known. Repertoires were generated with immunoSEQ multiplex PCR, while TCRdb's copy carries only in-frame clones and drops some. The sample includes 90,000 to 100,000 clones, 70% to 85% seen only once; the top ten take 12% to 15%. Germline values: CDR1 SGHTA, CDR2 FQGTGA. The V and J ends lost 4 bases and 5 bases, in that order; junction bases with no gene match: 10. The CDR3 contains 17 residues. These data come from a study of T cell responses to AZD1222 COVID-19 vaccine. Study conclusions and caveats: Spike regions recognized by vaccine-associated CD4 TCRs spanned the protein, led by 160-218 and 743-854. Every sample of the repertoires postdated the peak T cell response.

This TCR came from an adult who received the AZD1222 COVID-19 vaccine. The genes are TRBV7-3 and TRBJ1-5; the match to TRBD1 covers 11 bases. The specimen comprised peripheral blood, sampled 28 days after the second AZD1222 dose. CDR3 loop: CASSSGPGQGGDQPQHF. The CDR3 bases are TGTGCCAGCAGCTCTGGACCGGGACAGGGGGGGGATCAGCCCCAGCATTTT.